The clone carrying this TCR beta chain showed up many times. Antigen: not known. The data were taken from a study of response to subunit inactivated influenza vaccine. The germline CDR1 and CDR2 sequences are DFQATT and SNEGSKA (reference sequence). Trimming pared 3 bases from V and 3 bases from J, leaving 15 bases between. The CDR3 covers 16 residues. Broader study findings: Few additional T cells are recruited per seasonal influenza vaccination, authors suggested.

TCRdb re-analysed the RT-PCR reads in MiXCR, keeping a single row per CDR3 protein. This repertoire shows 300,000 to 350,000 distinct CDR3 sequences, roughly 22% found once; its top ten account for approximately 10%. This receptor was identified in a man between 50 and 69 years old who received an inactivated influenza vaccine. Sample: PBMCs from blood, taken approximately 20 months after vaccination. The rearrangement joins TRBV20-1 to TRBJ1-6; D may be TRBD1 (6 bases). The CDR3 DNA reads as TGCAGTGCTAGGAGCCGAGGACAGAGCTATAATTCACCCCTCCACTTT. Translated, it gives CSARSRGQSYNSPLHF.